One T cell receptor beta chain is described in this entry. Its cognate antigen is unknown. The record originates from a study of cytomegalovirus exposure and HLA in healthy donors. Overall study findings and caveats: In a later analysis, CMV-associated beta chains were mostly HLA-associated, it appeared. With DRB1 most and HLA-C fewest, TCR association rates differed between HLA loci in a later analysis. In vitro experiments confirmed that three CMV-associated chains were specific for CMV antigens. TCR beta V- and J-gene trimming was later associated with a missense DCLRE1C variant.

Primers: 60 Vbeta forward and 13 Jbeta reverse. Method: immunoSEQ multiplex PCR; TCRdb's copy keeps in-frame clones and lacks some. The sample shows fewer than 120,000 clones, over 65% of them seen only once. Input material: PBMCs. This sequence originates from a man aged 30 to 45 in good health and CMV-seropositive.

The CDR3 bases are TGTGCCAGCAGTGACTCGACGGAGAATGAGCAGTTCTTC. This sequence encodes CASSDSTENEQFF. The chain has TRBV6-4 and TRBJ2-1; no clear D gene. Germline lookup yields CDR1 MRHNA and CDR2 SNTAGT. The CDR3 is 13 residues long. Trimming left V 0 bases short and J 7 bases short, with 7 bases between.